The present TCR beta chain was sequenced within a study of blood T cell repertoires in COVID-19. Using immunoSEQ multiplex PCR, the repertoire was profiled, and TCRdb retains in-frame clones only, with some absent. In the table there are 200,000 or so clones, 70% to 90% of which are singletons. Trimming took 0 bases from V and 0 from J, leaving 9 bases between them. The germline gives CDR1 SGHRS, CDR2 YFSETQ. CDR3 length: 16 amino acids. The chain carries TRBV5-1 and TRBJ2-2; D remains unclear. The receptor comes from a man aged 60 to 75 with acute or convalescent COVID-19. The sequenced material came from peripheral blood. CDR3 residues: CASSLEALANTGELFF. The CDR3 DNA sequence: TGCGCCAGCAGCTTGGAAGCGCTCGCGAACACCGGGGAGCTGTTTTTT.